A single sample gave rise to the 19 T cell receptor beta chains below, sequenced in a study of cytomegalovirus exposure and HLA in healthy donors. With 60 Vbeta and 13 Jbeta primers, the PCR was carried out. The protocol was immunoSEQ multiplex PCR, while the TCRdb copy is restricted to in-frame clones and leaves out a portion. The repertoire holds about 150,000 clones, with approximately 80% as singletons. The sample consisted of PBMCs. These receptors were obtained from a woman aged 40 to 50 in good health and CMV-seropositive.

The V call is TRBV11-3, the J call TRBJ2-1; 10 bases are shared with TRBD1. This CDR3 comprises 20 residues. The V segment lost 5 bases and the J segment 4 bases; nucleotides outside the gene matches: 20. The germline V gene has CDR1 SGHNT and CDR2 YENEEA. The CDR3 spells CASSGRRDRGSSGEYNEQFF. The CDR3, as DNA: TGTGCCAGCAGCGGACGCCGGGACAGGGGTTCCAGCGGAGAATACAATGAGCAGTTCTTC.

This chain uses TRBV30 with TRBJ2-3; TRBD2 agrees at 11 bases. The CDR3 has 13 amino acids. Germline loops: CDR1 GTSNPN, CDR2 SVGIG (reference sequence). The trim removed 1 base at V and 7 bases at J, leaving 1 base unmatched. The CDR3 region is CAWSGLAGNTQYF. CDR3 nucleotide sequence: TGTGCCTGGAGTGGACTAGCGGGGAATACGCAGTATTTT.

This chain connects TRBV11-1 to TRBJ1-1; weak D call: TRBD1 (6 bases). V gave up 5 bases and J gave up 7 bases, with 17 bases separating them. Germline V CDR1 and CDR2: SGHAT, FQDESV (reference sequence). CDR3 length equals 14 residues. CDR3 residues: CASSRQRTVIEAFF. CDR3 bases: TGTGCCAGCAGCCGCCAAAGGACAGTCATTGAAGCTTTCTTT.

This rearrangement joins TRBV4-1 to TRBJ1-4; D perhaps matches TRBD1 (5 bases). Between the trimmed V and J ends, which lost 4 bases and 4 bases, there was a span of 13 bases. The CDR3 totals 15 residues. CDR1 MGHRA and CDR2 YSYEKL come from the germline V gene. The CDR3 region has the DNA TGCGCCAGCAGCCGATTACAGGCGTATAATGAAAAACTGTTTTTT. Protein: CASSRLQAYNEKLFF.

The chain's CDR3 is CASYSTGANYGYTF. The DNA of the CDR3 is TGTGCCAGCTATTCGACGGGAGCTAACTATGGCTACACCTTC. The chain links TRBV28 to TRBJ1-2, with D unresolved. CDR3 length equals 14 residues. The V end was cut by 8 bases, the J end by 0 bases, with 13 bases between. Germline CDR1 reads MDHEN; CDR2 reads SYDVKM.

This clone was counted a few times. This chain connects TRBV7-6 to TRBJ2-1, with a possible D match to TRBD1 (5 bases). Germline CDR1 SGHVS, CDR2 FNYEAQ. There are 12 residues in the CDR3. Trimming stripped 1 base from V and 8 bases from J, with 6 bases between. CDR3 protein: CASSLGGDEQFF. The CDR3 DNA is TGTGCCAGCAGCTTAGGGGGCGATGAGCAGTTCTTC.

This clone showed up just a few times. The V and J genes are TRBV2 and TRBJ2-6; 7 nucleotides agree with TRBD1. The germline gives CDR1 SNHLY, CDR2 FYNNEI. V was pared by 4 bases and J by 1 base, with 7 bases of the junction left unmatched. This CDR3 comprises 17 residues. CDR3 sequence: CASSAWGQFSGANVLTF. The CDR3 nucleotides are TGTGCCAGCAGTGCCTGGGGACAGTTTTCTGGGGCCAACGTCCTGACTTTC.

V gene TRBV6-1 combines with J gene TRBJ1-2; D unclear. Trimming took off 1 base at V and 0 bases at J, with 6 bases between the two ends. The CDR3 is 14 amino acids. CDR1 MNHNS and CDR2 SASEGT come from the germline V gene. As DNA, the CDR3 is TGTGCCAGCAGTGAAGGGTCAGCTAACTATGGCTACACCTTC. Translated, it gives CASSEGSANYGYTF.

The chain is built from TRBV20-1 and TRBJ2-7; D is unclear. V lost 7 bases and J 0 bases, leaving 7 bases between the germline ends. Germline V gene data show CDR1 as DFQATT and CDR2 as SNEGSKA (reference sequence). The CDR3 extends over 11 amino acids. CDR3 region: CSVRSSYEQYF. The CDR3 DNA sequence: TGCAGTGTACGGTCCTCCTACGAGCAGTACTTC.

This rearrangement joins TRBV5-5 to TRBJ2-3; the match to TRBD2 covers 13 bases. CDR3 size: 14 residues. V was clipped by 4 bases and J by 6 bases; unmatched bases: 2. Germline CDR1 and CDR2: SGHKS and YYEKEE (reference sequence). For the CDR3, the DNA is TGTGCCAGCAGCGAACTAGCGGGAGGGGATACGCAGTATTTT. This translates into CASSELAGGDTQYF.

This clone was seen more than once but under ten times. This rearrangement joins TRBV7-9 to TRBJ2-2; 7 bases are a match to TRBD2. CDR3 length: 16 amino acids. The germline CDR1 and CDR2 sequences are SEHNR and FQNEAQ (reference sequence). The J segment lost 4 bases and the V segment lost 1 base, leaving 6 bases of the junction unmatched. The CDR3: CASSLGRRGSTGELFF. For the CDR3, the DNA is TGTGCCAGCAGCTTAGGGAGGCGGGGGAGCACCGGGGAGCTGTTTTTT. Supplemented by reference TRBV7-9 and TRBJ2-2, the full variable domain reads DTGVSQNPRHKITKRGQNVTFRCDPISEHNRLYWYRQTLGQGPEFLTYFQNEAQLEKSRLLSDRFSAERPKGSFSTLEIQRTEQGDSAMYLCASSLGRRGSTGELFFGEGSRLTVL.

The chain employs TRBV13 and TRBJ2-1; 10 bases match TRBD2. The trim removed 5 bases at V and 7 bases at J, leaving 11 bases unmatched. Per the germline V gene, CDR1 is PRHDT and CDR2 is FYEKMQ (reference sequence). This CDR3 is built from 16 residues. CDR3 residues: CASSRTLAGEWNEQFF. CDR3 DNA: TGTGCCAGCAGCCGAACCCTAGCGGGAGAATGGAATGAGCAGTTCTTC.

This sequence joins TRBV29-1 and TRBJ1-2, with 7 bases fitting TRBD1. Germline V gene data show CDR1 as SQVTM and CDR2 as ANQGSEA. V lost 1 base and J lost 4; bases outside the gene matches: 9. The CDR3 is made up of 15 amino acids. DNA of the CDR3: TGCAGCGTTGAAGCGGCGACAGGGATTTCCTATGGCTACACCTTC. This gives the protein CSVEAATGISYGYTF.

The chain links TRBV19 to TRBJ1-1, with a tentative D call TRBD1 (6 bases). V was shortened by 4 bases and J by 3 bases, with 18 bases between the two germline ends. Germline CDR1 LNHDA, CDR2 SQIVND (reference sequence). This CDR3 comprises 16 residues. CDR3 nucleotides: TGTGCCAGTAGTACCCGGGGCAGGGGAAGCGACACTGAAGCTTTCTTT. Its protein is CASSTRGRGSDTEAFF.

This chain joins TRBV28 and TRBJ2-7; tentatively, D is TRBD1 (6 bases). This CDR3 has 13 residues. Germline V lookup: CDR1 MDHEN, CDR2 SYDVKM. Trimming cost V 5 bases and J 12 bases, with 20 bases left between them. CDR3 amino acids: CASSTSQTGFRYF. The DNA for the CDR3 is TGTGCCAGCAGTACGTCCCAGACAGGATTCCGGTACTTC.

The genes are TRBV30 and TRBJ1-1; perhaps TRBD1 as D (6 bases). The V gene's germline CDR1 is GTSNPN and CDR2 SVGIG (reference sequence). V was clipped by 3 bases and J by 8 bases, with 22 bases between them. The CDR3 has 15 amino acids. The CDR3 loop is CAWRGTRQARVEAFF. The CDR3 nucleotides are TGTGCCTGGAGGGGGACAAGACAGGCCCGTGTCGAAGCTTTCTTT.

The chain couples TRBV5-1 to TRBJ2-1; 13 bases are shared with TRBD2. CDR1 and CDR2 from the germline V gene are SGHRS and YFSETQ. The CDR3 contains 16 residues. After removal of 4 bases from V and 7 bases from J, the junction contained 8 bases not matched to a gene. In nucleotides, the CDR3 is TGCGCCAGCAGCCAGCGGACTAGCGGGAGTGGGAATGAGCAGTTCTTC. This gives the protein CASSQRTSGSGNEQFF.

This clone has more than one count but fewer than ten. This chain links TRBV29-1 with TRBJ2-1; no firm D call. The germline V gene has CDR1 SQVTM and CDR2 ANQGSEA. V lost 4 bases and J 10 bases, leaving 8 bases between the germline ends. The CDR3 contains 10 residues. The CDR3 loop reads CSVGEIEQFF. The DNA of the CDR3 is TGCAGCGTTGGTGAGATAGAGCAGTTCTTC.

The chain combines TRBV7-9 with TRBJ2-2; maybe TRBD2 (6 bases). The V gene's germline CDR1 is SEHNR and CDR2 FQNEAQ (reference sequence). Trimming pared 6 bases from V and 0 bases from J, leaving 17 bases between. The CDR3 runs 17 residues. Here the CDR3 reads CASRGGGLDANTGELFF. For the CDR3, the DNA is TGTGCCAGCAGGGGAGGAGGGCTCGACGCGAACACCGGGGAGCTGTTTTTT.